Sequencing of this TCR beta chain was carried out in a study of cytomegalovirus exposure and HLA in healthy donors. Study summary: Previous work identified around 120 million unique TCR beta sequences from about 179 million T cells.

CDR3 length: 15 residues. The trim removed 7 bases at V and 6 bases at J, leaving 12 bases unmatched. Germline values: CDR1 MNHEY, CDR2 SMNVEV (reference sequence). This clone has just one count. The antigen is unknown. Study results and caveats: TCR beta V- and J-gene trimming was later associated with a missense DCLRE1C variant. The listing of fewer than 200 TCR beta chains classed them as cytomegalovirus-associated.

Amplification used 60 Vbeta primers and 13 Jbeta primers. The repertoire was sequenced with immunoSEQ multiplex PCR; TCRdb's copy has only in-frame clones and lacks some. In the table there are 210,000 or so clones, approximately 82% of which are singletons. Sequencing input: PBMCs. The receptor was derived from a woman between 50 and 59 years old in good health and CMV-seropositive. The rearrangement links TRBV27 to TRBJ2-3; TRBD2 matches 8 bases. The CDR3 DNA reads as TGTGCCAGCAAACCGGGACTAGAGTTTCTTGATACGCAGTATTTT. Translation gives CASKPGLEFLDTQYF.